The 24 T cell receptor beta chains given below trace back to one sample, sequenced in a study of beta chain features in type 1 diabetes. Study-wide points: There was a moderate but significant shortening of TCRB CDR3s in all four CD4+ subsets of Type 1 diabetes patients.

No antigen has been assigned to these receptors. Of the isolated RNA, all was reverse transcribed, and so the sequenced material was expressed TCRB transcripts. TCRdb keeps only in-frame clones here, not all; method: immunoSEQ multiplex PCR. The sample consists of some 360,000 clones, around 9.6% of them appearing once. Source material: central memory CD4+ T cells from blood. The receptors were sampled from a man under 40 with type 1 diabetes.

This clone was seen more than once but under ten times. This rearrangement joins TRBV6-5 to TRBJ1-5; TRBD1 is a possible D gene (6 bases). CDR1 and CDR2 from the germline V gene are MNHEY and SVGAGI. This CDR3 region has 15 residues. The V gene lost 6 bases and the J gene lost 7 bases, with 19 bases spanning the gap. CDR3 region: CASRQIHREGQPQHF. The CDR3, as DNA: TGTGCCAGCAGACAAATTCACAGGGAGGGCCAGCCCCAGCATTTT.

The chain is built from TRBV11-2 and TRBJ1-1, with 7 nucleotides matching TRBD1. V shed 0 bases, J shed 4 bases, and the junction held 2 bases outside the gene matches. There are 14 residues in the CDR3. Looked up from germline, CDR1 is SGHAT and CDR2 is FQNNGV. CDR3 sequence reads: CASSLDQGGTEAFF. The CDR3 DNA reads TGTGCCAGCAGCTTAGATCAGGGGGGCACTGAAGCTTTCTTT.

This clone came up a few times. CDR3 sequence: CASSLRQIPTGELFF. CDR3 bases: TGTGCCAGCTCCCTGAGACAGATTCCGACCGGGGAGCTGTTTTTT. The gene calls are TRBV18 and TRBJ2-2; possible D gene TRBD1, 5 bases. V gave up 6 bases and J gave up 5 bases, with 16 bases separating them. This CDR3 is 15 amino acids long. Germline CDR1 reads KGHSH; CDR2 reads LQKENI.

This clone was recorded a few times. DNA for the CDR3: TGTGCCAGCAGCGCCATTCTAGGGACCAATGAGCAGTTCTTC. Protein: CASSAILGTNEQFF. The rearrangement uses TRBV5-4 and TRBJ2-1; D is tentatively TRBD1 or TRBD2 (5 bases each). The V end was cut by 4 bases, the J end by 6 bases, with 14 bases between. Germline values: CDR1 SGHNT, CDR2 YYREEE (reference sequence). The CDR3 sequence is 14 residues long. The full variable domain, in which reference TRBV5-4 and TRBJ2-1 provide the parts outside the CDR3, is ETGVTQSPTHLIKTRGQQVTLRCSSQSGHNTVSWYQQALGQGPQFIFQYYREEENGRGNFPPRFSGLQFPNYSSELNVNALELDDSALYLCASSAILGTNEQFFGPGTRLTVL.

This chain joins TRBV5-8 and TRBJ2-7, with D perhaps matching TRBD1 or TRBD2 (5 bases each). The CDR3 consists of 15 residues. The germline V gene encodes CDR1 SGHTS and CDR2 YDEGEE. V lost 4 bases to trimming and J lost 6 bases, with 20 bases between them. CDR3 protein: CASSGDGYRLSEQYF. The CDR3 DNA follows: TGTGCCAGCAGCGGGGACGGGTATCGTCTGTCCGAGCAGTACTTC.

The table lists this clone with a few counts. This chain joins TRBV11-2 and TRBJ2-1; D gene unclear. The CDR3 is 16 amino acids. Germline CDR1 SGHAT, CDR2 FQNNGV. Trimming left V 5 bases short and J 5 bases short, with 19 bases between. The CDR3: CASSIKLAEVNNEQFF. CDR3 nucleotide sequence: TGTGCCAGCAGCATAAAGCTCGCGGAAGTCAACAATGAGCAGTTCTTC.

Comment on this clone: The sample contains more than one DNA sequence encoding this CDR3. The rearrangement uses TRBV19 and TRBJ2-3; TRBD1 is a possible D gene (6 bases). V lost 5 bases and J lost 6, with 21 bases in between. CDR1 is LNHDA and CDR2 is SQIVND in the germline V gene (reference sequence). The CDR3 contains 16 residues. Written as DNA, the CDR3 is TGTGCCAGTAGTCCGAGGGAGACAGGTGTTTACGATACGCAGTATTTT. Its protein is CASSPRETGVYDTQYF.

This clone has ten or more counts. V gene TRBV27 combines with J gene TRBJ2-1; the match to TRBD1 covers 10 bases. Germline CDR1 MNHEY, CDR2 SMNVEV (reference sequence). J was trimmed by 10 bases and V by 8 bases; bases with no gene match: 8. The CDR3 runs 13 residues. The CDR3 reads CASSPGQGSEQFF. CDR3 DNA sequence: TGTGCCAGCTCACCGGGACAGGGGTCAGAGCAGTTCTTC.

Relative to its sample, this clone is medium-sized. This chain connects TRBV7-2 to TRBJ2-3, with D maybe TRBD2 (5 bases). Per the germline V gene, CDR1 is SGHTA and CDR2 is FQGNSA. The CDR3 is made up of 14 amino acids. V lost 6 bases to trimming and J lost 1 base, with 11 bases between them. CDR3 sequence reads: CASRISRGTDTQYF. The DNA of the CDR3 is TGTGCCAGCAGAATTTCGAGGGGCACAGATACGCAGTATTTT.

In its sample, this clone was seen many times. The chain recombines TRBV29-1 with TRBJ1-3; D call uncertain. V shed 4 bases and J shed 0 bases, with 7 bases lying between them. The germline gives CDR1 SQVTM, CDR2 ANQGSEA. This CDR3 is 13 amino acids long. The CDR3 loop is CSVATYSGNTIYF. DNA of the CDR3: TGCAGCGTTGCTACCTACTCTGGAAACACCATATATTTT.

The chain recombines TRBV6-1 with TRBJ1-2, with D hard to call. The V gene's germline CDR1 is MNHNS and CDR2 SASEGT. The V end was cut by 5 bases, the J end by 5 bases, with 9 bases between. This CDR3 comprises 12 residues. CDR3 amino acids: CASSSVKYGYTF. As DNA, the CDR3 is TGTGCCAGCAGTTCCGTAAAGTATGGCTACACCTTC.

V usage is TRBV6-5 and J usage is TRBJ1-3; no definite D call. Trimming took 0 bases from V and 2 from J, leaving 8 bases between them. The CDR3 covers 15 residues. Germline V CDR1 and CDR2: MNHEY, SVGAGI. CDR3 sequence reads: CASSYSSATGNTIYF. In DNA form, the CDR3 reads TGTGCCAGCAGTTACTCGTCGGCTACTGGAAACACCATATATTTT.

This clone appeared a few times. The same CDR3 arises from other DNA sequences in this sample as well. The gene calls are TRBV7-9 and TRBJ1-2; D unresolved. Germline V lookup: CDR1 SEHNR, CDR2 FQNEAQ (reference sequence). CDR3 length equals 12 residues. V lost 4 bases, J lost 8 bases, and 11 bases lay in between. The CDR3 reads CASSSRRSGYTF. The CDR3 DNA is TGTGCCAGCAGCTCCCGCCGGTCAGGCTACACCTTC.

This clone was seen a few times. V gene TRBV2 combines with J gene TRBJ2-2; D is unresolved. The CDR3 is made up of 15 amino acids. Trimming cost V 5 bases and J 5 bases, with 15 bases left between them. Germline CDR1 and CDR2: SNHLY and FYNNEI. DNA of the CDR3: TGTGCCAGCAGTCGCATTGACACCGCGACCGGGGAGCTGTTTTTT. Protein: CASSRIDTATGELFF.

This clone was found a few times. CDR3 region: CASSLAILDNEQFF. In nucleotides, the CDR3 is TGTGCCAGCAGTTTAGCTATTCTGGACAATGAGCAGTTCTTC. This chain joins TRBV28 and TRBJ2-1; D not resolved. The CDR3 covers 14 residues. Germline lookup yields CDR1 MDHEN and CDR2 SYDVKM. Trimming left V 2 bases short and J 5 bases short, with 10 bases between. Based on the CDR3 plus reference TRBV28 and TRBJ2-1, the full variable domain is DVKVTQSSRYLVKRTGEKVFLECVQDMDHENMFWYRQDPGLGLRLIYFSYDVKMKEKGDIPEGYSVSREKKERFSLILESASTNQTSMYLCASSLAILDNEQFFGPGTRLTVL.

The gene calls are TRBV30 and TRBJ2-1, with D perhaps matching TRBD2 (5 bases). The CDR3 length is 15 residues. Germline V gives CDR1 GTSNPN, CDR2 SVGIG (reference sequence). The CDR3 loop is CASRRGRLSYNEQFF. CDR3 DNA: TGTGCATCAAGGAGAGGGCGTCTCTCCTACAATGAGCAGTTCTTC.

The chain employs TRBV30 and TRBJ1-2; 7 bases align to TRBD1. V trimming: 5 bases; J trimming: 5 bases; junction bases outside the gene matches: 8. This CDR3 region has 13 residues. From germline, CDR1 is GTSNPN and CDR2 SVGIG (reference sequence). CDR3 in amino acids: CAWGVQGRYGYTF. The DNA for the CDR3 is TGTGCCTGGGGGGTACAGGGGCGATATGGCTACACCTTC.

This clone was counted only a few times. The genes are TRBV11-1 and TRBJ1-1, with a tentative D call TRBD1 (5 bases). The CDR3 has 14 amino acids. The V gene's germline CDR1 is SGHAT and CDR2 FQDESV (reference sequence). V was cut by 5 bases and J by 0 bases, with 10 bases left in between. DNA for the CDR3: TGTGCCAGCAGCAAGGACACGGTGAACACTGAAGCTTTCTTT. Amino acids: CASSKDTVNTEAFF. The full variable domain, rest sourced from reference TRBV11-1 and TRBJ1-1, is EAEVAQSPRYKITEKSQAVAFWCDPISGHATLYWYRQILGQGPELLVQFQDESVVDDSQLPKDRFSAERLKGVDSTLKIQPAELGDSAMYLCASSKDTVNTEAFFGQGTRLTVV.

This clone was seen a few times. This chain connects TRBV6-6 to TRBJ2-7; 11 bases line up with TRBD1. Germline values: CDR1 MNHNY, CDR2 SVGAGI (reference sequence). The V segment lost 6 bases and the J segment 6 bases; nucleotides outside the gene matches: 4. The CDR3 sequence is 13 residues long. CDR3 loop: CASSSGTGGEQYF. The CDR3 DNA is TGTGCCAGCAGCTCCGGGACAGGGGGCGAGCAGTACTTC.

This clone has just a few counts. The CDR3 coding sequence is TGTGCCAGCAGTTGGGAGGGTTGGAGCACAGATACGCAGTATTTT. It yields the protein CASSWEGWSTDTQYF. The J gene is TRBJ2-3, the V gene TRBV6-1, with TRBD2 identical over 7 bases. Germline V gene lookup returns CDR1 MNHNS and CDR2 SASEGT. The V gene end was trimmed by 5 bases and the J gene end by 0 bases; junction bases not matched to a gene: 5. The CDR3 loop spans 15 amino acids.

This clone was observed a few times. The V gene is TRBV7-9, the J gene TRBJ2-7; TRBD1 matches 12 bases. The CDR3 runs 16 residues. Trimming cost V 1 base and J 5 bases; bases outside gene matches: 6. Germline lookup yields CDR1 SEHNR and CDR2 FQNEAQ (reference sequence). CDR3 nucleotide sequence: TGTGCCAGCAGCTTAGGTTGGGACAGGGGGCAAGACGAGCAGTACTTC. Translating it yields CASSLGWDRGQDEQYF.

The CDR3 is CASSLALASGYEQFF. Here the CDR3 DNA reads TGTGCCAGCAGCTTAGCACTAGCGTCCGGATATGAGCAGTTCTTC. The chain uses TRBV7-2 and TRBJ2-1; 7 bases align to TRBD2. With V trimmed by 0 bases and J by 8 bases, 7 bases remained unmatched. CDR1 and CDR2 (germline): SGHTA, FQGNSA. This CDR3 has 15 residues.

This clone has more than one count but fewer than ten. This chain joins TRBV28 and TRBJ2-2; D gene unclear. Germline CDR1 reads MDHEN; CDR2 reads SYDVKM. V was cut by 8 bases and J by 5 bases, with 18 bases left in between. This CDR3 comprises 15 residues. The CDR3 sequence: CASASDGERTGELFF. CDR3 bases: TGTGCCAGCGCCTCCGACGGTGAGAGGACCGGGGAGCTGTTTTTT. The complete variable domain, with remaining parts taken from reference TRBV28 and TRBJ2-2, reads DVKVTQSSRYLVKRTGEKVFLECVQDMDHENMFWYRQDPGLGLRLIYFSYDVKMKEKGDIPEGYSVSREKKERFSLILESASTNQTSMYLCASASDGERTGELFFGEGSRLTVL.

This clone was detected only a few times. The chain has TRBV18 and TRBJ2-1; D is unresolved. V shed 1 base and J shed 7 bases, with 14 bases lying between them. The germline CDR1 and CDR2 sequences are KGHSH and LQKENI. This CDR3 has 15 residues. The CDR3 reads CASSPLSGSTNEQFF. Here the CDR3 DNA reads TGTGCCAGCTCACCACTCTCTGGATCTACAAATGAGCAGTTCTTC.